These 20 T cell receptor beta chains share one sample of origin, sequenced in a study of blood T cell repertoires in COVID-19. Produced via immunoSEQ multiplex PCR; TCRdb's table is partial and in-frame only. The sample contains about 98,000 clones, 70% to 90% of which appear only once. Sequencing was performed on peripheral blood. The receptors shown here come from a man between 70 and 80 years old with acute or convalescent COVID-19.

The chain joins TRBV19 to TRBJ2-2; D possibly corresponds to TRBD1 (5 bases). The CDR3 consists of 14 residues. Germline V CDR1 and CDR2: LNHDA, SQIVND (reference sequence). V lost 5 bases and J 0 bases, leaving 7 bases between the germline ends. This chain's CDR3 is CASSQGSNTGELFF. Written as DNA, the CDR3 is TGTGCCAGTAGTCAGGGTTCGAACACCGGGGAGCTGTTTTTT. Filled out from reference TRBV19 and TRBJ2-2, the complete variable domain reads DGGITQSPKYLFRKEGQNVTLSCEQNLNHDAMYWYRQDPGQGLRLIYYSQIVNDFQKGDIAEGYSVSREKKESFPLTVTSAQKNPTAFYLCASSQGSNTGELFFGEGSRLTVL.

The chain recombines TRBV19 with TRBJ1-5; D is undetermined. Germline loops: CDR1 LNHDA, CDR2 SQIVND (reference sequence). The CDR3 sequence is 15 residues long. V lost 7 bases, J lost 5 bases, and 18 bases lay in between. The DNA for the CDR3 is TGTGCCAGTATAGCCCGTGGAGCAGACTATCAGCCCCAGCATTTT. Translated, it gives CASIARGADYQPQHF.

V usage is TRBV4-1 and J usage is TRBJ1-6, with D uncertain. Trimming left V 4 bases short and J 0 bases short, with 10 bases between. CDR1 is MGHRA and CDR2 is YSYEKL in the germline V gene. There are 16 residues in the CDR3. The CDR3 DNA reads TGCGCCAGCAGCCTTGTTAGGAGCTCCTATAATTCACCCCTCCACTTT. Protein product: CASSLVRSSYNSPLHF.

This clone was counted once. The chain recombines TRBV24-1 with TRBJ1-2; TRBD1 matches at 7 bases. This CDR3 region has 15 residues. Losses at the gene ends were 4 bases for V and 2 bases for J; bases not matched to a gene: 6. Germline CDR1 KGHDR, CDR2 SFDVKD. CDR3 protein: CATSDRQGGNYGYTF. The CDR3 DNA follows: TGTGCCACCAGTGACAGACAGGGCGGAAACTATGGCTACACCTTC.

The chain links TRBV5-1 to TRBJ2-2; D call uncertain. Trimming took off 3 bases at V and 4 bases at J, with 7 bases between the two ends. Germline lookup yields CDR1 SGHRS and CDR2 YFSETQ. The CDR3 loop spans 13 amino acids. The CDR3 protein is CASSSSVTGELFF. CDR3 coding DNA: TGCGCCAGCAGCTCCTCGGTCACCGGGGAGCTGTTTTTT.

This clone was seen only a few times. The chain links TRBV2 to TRBJ1-1, with D maybe TRBD1 (6 bases). The V and J ends lost 6 bases and 4 bases respectively, with 15 bases between them. Germline lookup yields CDR1 SNHLY and CDR2 FYNNEI. This CDR3 has 14 residues. The DNA of the CDR3 is TGTGCCAGCAGCCAAGGACAGTACGGCACTGAAGCTTTCTTT. Its protein product is CASSQGQYGTEAFF.

The chain joins TRBV2 to TRBJ1-4, with 9 positions matching TRBD1. V shed 8 bases, J shed 8 bases, and the junction held 9 bases outside the gene matches. The CDR3 spans 14 residues. CDR1 is SNHLY, CDR2 FYNNEI, per germline. CDR3 amino acids: CASGRDRESEKLFF. Written as DNA, the CDR3 is TGTGCCAGCGGACGGGACAGGGAGAGCGAAAAACTGTTTTTT.

This clone has just one count. For the CDR3, the DNA is TGTGCCAGCAGCACTGGGACTAGTTTGGATGTGGAGACCCAGTACTTC. Protein product: CASSTGTSLDVETQYF. The chain combines TRBV9 with TRBJ2-5; 8 bases map to TRBD2. CDR1 SGDLS and CDR2 YYNGEE come from the germline V gene. V lost 4 bases and J lost 5; bases outside the gene matches: 13. The length of the CDR3 is 16 residues.

The genes are TRBV4-1 and TRBJ2-7; possibly TRBD2 for D (6 bases). The CDR3 totals 14 residues. The ends were cut back, 0 bases at V and 4 bases at J, with 10 bases in the middle. Per the germline V gene, CDR1 is MGHRA and CDR2 is YSYEKL. CDR3 DNA sequence: TGCGCCAGCAGCCAAGAATTTGGGGGGTACGAGCAGTACTTC. Residues: CASSQEFGGYEQYF.

The chain links TRBV2 to TRBJ1-1; the D is unclear. The ends were cut back, 2 bases at V and 4 bases at J, with 11 bases in the middle. There are 14 residues in the CDR3. CDR1 and CDR2 (germline): SNHLY, FYNNEI. The CDR3 DNA sequence: TGTGCCAGCAGTGAAACGGCCCCGGGCACTGAAGCTTTCTTT. This codes for CASSETAPGTEAFF.

The chain uses TRBV14 and TRBJ1-1; 12 nucleotides align to TRBD1. Germline V gives CDR1 SGHDN, CDR2 FVKESK. The CDR3 is made up of 17 amino acids. Losses at the gene ends were 4 bases for V and 4 bases for J; bases not matched to a gene: 10. CDR3 nucleotide sequence: TGTGCCAGCAGCCGGGTTACGGGACAGGGGGCACGCACTGAAGCTTTCTTT. Encoded protein: CASSRVTGQGARTEAFF.

This chain links TRBV19 with TRBJ1-1; a possible D gene is TRBD1 (6 bases). V dropped 3 bases and J dropped 1 base, with 15 bases sitting between them. There are 16 residues in the CDR3. Germline V lookup: CDR1 LNHDA, CDR2 SQIVND (reference sequence). The CDR3 here is CASSIRTVSQNTEAFF. The CDR3 DNA follows: TGTGCCAGTAGTATCCGGACAGTTTCCCAGAACACTGAAGCTTTCTTT.

V gene TRBV28 combines with J gene TRBJ1-5, with 9 bases fitting TRBD1. This CDR3 spans 17 amino acids. Germline lookup yields CDR1 MDHEN and CDR2 SYDVKM. Germline trimming cut 3 bases from V and 2 bases from J; bases unmatched to any gene: 8. CDR3 DNA sequence: TGTGCCAGCAGTTTCCGCCCGGGACAGGGTGGCAATCAGCCCCAGCATTTT. Protein product: CASSFRPGQGGNQPQHF.

The genes are TRBV6-5 and TRBJ1-2; D uncertain. The CDR3 length is 15 residues. The V end was cut by 0 bases, the J end by 6 bases, with 14 bases between. CDR1 is MNHEY and CDR2 is SVGAGI in the germline V gene. The CDR3 spells CASSYSRAGSDGYTF. CDR3 sequence (DNA): TGTGCCAGCAGTTACTCGAGAGCGGGTTCGGATGGCTACACCTTC.

V and J are TRBV18 and TRBJ2-2, with TRBD1 matching over 11 bases. Germline V CDR1 and CDR2: KGHSH, LQKENI. The CDR3 totals 16 residues. V lost 0 bases and J lost 3; bases outside the gene matches: 0. The CDR3 DNA reads as TGTGCCAGCTCACCACCGGGACAGGGGGACACCGGGGAGCTGTTTTTT. This sequence encodes CASSPPGQGDTGELFF.

This clone was seen just once. The rearrangement links TRBV6-5 to TRBJ2-5; D gene unclear. V was shortened by 5 bases and J by 5 bases, with 9 bases between the two germline ends. The germline V gene has CDR1 MNHEY and CDR2 SVGAGI. The CDR3 contains 12 residues. This CDR3 is CASSPTRETQYF. DNA of the CDR3: TGTGCCAGCAGTCCAACGCGGGAGACCCAGTACTTC.

The CDR3 reads CASSTLAGGGQFF. CDR3 coding DNA: TGTGCCAGCAGCACACTAGCGGGGGGTGGTCAGTTCTTC. The J gene is TRBJ2-1, the V gene TRBV7-2; 12 bases fit TRBD2. V dropped 5 bases and J dropped 13; count of bases not matched to a gene: 6. The CDR3 length is 13 residues. Germline V CDR1 and CDR2: SGHTA, FQGNSA. Supplemented by reference TRBV7-2 and TRBJ2-1, the full variable domain reads GAGVSQSPSNKVTEKGKDVELRCDPISGHTALYWYRQSLGQGLEFLIYFQGNSAPDKSGLPSDRFSAERTGGSVSTLTIQRTQQEDSAVYLCASSTLAGGGQFFGPGTRLTVL.

The chain couples TRBV11-1 to TRBJ1-1, with 7 bases lining up with TRBD1. From germline, CDR1 is SGHAT and CDR2 FQDESV (reference sequence). The length of the CDR3 is 13 residues. The V and J ends lost 8 bases and 0 bases, in that order; junction bases with no gene match: 3. CDR3 in amino acids: CASAQGLNTEAFF. DNA for the CDR3: TGTGCCAGCGCACAGGGGCTGAACACTGAAGCTTTCTTT. Looking up the rest from reference TRBV11-1 and TRBJ1-1 gives the full variable domain: EAEVAQSPRYKITEKSQAVAFWCDPISGHATLYWYRQILGQGPELLVQFQDESVVDDSQLPKDRFSAERLKGVDSTLKIQPAELGDSAMYLCASAQGLNTEAFFGQGTRLTVV.

The rearrangement uses TRBV6-6 and TRBJ2-3, with unresolved D. CDR1 MNHNY and CDR2 SVGAGI come from the germline V gene (reference sequence). The CDR3 runs to 13 residues. Trimming pared 0 bases from V and 4 bases from J, leaving 5 bases between. CDR3: CASSYSPSDTQYF. The CDR3 DNA is TGTGCCAGCAGTTACTCCCCTTCAGATACGCAGTATTTT.

V gene TRBV19 combines with J gene TRBJ2-3; unclear D gene. Trimming stripped 4 bases from V and 6 bases from J, with 11 bases between. The germline gives CDR1 LNHDA, CDR2 SQIVND (reference sequence). The length of the CDR3 is 13 residues. CDR3 bases: TGTGCCAGTAGTAAGGTGTTGAGGGATACGCAGTATTTT. Translation: CASSKVLRDTQYF.